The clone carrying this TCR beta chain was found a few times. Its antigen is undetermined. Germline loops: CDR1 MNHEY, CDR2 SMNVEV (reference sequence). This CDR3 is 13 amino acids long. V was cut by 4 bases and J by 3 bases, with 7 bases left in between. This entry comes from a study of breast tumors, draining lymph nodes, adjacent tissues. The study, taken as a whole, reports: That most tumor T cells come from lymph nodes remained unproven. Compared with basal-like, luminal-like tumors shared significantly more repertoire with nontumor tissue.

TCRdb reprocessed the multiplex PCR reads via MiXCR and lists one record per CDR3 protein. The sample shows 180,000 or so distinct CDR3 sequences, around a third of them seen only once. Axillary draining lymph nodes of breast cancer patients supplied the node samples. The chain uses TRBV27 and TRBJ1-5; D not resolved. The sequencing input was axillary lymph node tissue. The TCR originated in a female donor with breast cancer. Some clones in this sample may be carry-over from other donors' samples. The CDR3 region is CASSSRYNQPQHF. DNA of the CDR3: TGTGCCAGCAGTTCGCGCTACAATCAGCCCCAGCATTTT.